This TCR beta chain is drawn from a study of T cell responses to AZD1222 COVID-19 vaccine. Overall study findings and caveats: At baseline, seropositivity was found in only a handful of AZD1222 recipients. None of the repertoires were sampled until the peak T cell response had passed.

Germline lookup yields CDR1 SQVTM and CDR2 ANQGSEA. Trimming at V came to 4 bases and at J to 5 bases, leaving 14 bases not matched to a gene. The CDR3 extends over 16 amino acids. Concerning this clone itself: Its antigen remains unidentified.

TCRdb's table, derived via immunoSEQ multiplex PCR, lists solely in-frame clones and lacks some. The data contain approximately 180,000 clones, about 88% of them singletons. This receptor was taken from an adult in good health. This chain joins TRBV29-1 and TRBJ2-5; 9 bases line up with TRBD2. The sample consisted of peripheral blood, taken on day 0 of AZD1222 vaccination. In DNA, the CDR3 is TGCAGCGTTGCGGGGCTAGCGGGAAGGGTCGGGGAGACCCAGTACTTC. Protein: CSVAGLAGRVGETQYF.